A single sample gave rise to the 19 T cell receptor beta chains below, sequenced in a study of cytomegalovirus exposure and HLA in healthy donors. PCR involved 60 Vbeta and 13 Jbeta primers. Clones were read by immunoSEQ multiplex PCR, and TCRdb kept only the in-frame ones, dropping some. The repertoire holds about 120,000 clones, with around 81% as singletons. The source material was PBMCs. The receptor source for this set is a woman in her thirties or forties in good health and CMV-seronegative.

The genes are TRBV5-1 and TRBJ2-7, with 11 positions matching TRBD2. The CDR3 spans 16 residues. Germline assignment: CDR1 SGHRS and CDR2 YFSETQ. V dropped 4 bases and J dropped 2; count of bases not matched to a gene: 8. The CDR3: CASSGVGLADPYEQYF. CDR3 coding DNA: TGCGCCAGCAGCGGCGTGGGACTAGCGGACCCCTACGAGCAGTACTTC. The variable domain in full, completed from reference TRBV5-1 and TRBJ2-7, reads KAGVTQTPRYLIKTRGQQVTLSCSPISGHRSVSWYQQTPGQGLQFLFEYFSETQRNKGNFPGRFSGRQFSNSRSEMNVSTLELGDSALYLCASSGVGLADPYEQYFGPGTRLTVT.

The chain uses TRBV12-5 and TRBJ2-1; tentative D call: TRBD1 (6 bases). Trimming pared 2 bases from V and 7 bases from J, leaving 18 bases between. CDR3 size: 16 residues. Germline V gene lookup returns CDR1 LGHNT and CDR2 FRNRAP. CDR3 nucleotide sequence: TGTGCTAGTGGTTTGTTTGTCAGGGGCCGTTGGAATGAGCAGTTCTTC. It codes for CASGLFVRGRWNEQFF.

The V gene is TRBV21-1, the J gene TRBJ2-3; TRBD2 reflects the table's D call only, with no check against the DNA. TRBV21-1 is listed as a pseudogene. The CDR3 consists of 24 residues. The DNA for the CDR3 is TGTGCCAGCAGCATGGGAGGAGGTACAAAAGACAGAGAAGGGCTTAGTAAAGACGCAGATACGCAGTATTTT. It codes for CASSMGGGTKDREGLSKDADTQYF.

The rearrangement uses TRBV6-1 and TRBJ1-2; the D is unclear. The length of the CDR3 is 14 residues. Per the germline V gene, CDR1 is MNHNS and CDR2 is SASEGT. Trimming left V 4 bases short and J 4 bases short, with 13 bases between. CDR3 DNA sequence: TGTGCCAGCAGTGTGCGTGGTGAACCCTATGGCTACACCTTC. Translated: CASSVRGEPYGYTF.

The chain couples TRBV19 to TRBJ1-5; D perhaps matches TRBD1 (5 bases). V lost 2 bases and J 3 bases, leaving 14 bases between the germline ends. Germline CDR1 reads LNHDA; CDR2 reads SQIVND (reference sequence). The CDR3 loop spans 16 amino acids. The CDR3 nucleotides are TGTGCCAGTAGTATACAGGGAGGGTTGCCCAATCAGCCCCAGCATTTT. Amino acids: CASSIQGGLPNQPQHF.

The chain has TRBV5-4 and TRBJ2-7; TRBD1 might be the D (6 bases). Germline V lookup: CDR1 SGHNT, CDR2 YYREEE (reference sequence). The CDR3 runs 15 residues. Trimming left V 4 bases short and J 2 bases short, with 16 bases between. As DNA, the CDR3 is TGTGCCAGCAGCACCACAGGACAGAATCCCTACGAGCAGTACTTC. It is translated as CASSTTGQNPYEQYF.

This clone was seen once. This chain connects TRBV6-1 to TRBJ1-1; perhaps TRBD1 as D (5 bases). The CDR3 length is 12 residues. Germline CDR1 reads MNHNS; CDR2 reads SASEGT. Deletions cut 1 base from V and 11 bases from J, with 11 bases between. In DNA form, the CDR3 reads TGTGCCAGCAGTGAAGTGGGGGGTGGGGCTTTCTTT. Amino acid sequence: CASSEVGGGAFF.

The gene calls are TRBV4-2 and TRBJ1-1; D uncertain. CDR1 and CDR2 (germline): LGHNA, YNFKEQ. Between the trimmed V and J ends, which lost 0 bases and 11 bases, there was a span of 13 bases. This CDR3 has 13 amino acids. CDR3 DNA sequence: TGTGCCAGCAGCCAAGATCTCGCAGGTGAGGCTTTCTTT. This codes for CASSQDLAGEAFF.

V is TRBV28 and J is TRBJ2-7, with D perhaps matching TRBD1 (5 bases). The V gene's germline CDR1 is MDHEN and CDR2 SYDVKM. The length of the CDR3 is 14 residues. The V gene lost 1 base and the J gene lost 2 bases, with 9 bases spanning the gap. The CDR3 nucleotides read TGTGCCAGCAGTTTATTTCAGGGAACCTACGAGCAGTACTTC. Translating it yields CASSLFQGTYEQYF.

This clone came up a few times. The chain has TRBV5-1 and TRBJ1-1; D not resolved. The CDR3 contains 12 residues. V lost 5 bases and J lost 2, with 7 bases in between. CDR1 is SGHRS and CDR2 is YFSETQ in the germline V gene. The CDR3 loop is CASRGVNTEAFF. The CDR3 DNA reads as TGCGCCAGCAGGGGAGTAAACACTGAAGCTTTCTTT.

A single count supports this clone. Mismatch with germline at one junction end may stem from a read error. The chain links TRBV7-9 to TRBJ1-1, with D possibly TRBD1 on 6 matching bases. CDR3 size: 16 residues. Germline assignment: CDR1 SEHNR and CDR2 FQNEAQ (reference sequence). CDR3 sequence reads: CSSSPTGTLGGTEAFF. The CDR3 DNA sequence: TGTTCCAGCAGCCCGACCGGAACTCTAGGGGGTACTGAAGCTTTCTTT.

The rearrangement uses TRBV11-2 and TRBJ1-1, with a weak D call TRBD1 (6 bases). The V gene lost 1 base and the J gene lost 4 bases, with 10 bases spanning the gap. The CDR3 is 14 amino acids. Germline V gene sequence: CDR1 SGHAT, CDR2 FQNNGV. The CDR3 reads CASSLGGPGTEAFF. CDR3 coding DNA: TGTGCCAGCAGCTTAGGGGGGCCCGGCACTGAAGCTTTCTTT.

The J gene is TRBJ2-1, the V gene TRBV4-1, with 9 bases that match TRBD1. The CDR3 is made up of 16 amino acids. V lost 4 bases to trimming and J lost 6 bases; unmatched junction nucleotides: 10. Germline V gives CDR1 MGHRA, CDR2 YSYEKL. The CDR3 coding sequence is TGCGCCAGCAGCCGCATGCACGCGGGACAGGGCAATGAGCAGTTCTTC. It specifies CASSRMHAGQGNEQFF.

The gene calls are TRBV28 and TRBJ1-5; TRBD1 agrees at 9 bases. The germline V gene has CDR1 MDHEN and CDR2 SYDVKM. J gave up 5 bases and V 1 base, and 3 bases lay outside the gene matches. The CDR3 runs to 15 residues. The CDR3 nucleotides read TGTGCCAGCAGTTTATCGGGGACAGGGTATCAGCCCCAGCATTTT. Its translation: CASSLSGTGYQPQHF.

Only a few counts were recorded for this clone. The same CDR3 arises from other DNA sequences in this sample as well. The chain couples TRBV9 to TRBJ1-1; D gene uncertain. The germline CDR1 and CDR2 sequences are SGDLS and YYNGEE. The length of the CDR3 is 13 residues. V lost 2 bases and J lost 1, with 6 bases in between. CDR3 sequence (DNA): TGTGCCAGCAGCGTTTCCGGGAACACTGAAGCTTTCTTT. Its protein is CASSVSGNTEAFF.

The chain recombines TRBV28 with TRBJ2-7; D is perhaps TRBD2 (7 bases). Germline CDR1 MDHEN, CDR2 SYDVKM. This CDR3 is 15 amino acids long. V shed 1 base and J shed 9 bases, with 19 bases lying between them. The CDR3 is CASSLSAGAIAGQYF. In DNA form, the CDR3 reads TGTGCCAGCAGTTTATCGGCAGGGGCTATAGCGGGGCAGTACTTC.

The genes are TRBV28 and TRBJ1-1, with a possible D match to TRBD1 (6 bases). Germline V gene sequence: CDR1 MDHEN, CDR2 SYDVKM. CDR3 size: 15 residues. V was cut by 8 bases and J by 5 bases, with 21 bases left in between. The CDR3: CASSPPGQPKTEAFF. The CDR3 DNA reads TGTGCCAGCTCGCCGCCGGGACAACCTAAGACTGAAGCTTTCTTT.

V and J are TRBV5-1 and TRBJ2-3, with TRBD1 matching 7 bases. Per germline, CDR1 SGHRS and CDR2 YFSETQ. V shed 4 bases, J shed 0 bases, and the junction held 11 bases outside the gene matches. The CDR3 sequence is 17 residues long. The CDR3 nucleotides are TGCGCCAGCAGCCCGGGATATACAGGGGCGAGCACAGATACGCAGTATTTT. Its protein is CASSPGYTGASTDTQYF.

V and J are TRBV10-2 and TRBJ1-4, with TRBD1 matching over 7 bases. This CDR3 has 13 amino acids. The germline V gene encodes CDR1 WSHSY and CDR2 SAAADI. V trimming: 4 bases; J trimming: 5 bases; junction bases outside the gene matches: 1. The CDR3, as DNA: TGCGCCAGCAGTGGGACAGGCAATGAAAAACTGTTTTTT. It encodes CASSGTGNEKLFF.